The rows below give T cell receptor beta chains drawn from one sample of a study of PD-1 blockade in classical Hodgkin lymphoma. Assay used: immunoSEQ multiplex PCR; TCRdb lists only in-frame clones, some missing. The sample gives 70,000 or so clones, 71% of which show up once; over 7.5% is in the top ten. The sequencing used peripheral blood mononuclear cells (PBMCs), collected before the second cycle of nivolumab. These TCRs come from a human donor with classical Hodgkin lymphoma. CDR3s include the opening cysteine and the closing phenylalanine or tryptophan. D genes are given only for firm matches. The listing skips clone size in some rows; elsewhere it reads once, few, many or a size class.

abundance	j_gene	d_gene	v_gene	CDR3nt	CDR3aa
-	TRBJ2-2	-	TRBV6-5	TGTGCCAGCAGTAGGGGTGCAGGCTCAACCGGGGAGCTGTTTTTT	CASSRGAGSTGELFF
few	TRBJ2-3	TRBD2	TRBV5-1	TGCGCCAGCAGCGCGGGGGGCGAAAGCACAGATACGCAGTATTTT	CASSAGGESTDTQYF
-	TRBJ2-7	TRBD1	TRBV15	TGTGCCACCAGCAAGGATACAGGGGTTCGCGAGCAGTACTTC	CATSKDTGVREQYF
few	TRBJ1-5	-	TRBV10-1	TGCGCCAGCCGATCCGGGACGGGCAATCAGCCCCAGCATTTT	CASRSGTGNQPQHF
-	TRBJ2-2	-	TRBV7-2	TGTGCCAGCAGCCTGGACAAGGCAACGGGGGAGCTGTTTTTT	CASSLDKATGELFF
-	TRBJ1-1	TRBD1	TRBV5-1	TGCGCCAGCAGCAAGGAGGGGGCTTCGGGCACTGAAGCTTTCTTT	CASSKEGASGTEAFF
-	TRBJ1-3	-	TRBV19	TGTGCCAGTAGTATTGACGGTGGCTCTGGAAACACCATATATTTT	CASSIDGGSGNTIYF
once	TRBJ2-7	-	TRBV7-2	TGTGCCAGCAGCTCAAATCCAGGGCCCGGCGTCTACGAGCAGTACTTC	CASSSNPGPGVYEQYF
-	TRBJ2-3	-	TRBV10-3	TGTGCCATCAGTGCAGGTGTAGATACGCAGTATTTT	CAISAGVDTQYF
-	TRBJ2-3	TRBD2	TRBV5-6	TGTGCCAGCAGCTTCCTAGCGGGAGCCACAGATACGCAGTATTTT	CASSFLAGATDTQYF
-	TRBJ2-4	TRBD1	TRBV2	TGTGCCAGCAGAGACAGGGTGGCCAAAAACATTCAGTACTTC	CASRDRVAKNIQYF
-	TRBJ2-7	-	TRBV18	TGTGCCAGCTCACCACCCCGAGGGGCCTACGAGCAGTACTTC	CASSPPRGAYEQYF
-	TRBJ2-7	TRBD1	TRBV11-2	TGTGCCAGCACGGGACAGTCCTACGAGCAGTACTTC	CASTGQSYEQYF
-	TRBJ1-2	TRBD1	TRBV9	TGTGCCAGCAGCCCGACAGGGGATTCTAACTATGGCTACACCTTC	CASSPTGDSNYGYTF
-	TRBJ2-6	-	TRBV5-1	TGCGCCAGCAGCCCGGGAGCCTCTAGCTCTGGGGCCAACGTCCTGACTTTC	CASSPGASSSGANVLTF
few	TRBJ2-1	-	TRBV2	TGTGCCAGCAAAGAGGTTGGGGCCAATGAGCAGTTCTTC	CASKEVGANEQFF
-	TRBJ1-2	TRBD1	TRBV4-1	TGCGCCAGCAGTCGGGACAGGGGAGGAGGCTATGGCTACACCTTC	CASSRDRGGGYGYTF
-	TRBJ1-1	-	TRBV6-5	TGTGCCATTCAGACAGAGCTGAACACTGAAGCTTTCTTT	CAIQTELNTEAFF
-	TRBJ1-2	-	TRBV18	TGTGCCAGCTCACCATTGGACAGCTATGGCTACACCTTC	CASSPLDSYGYTF
-	TRBJ2-7	-	TRBV7-6	TGTGCCAGCAGCCAAAGGGGGGAGGGTAGGGGCTTAGGTCGAGCGGAGCAGTACTTC	CASSQRGEGRGLGRAEQYF
-	TRBJ1-1	TRBD1	TRBV7-3	TGTGCCAGCAGCTCCAATCCAGGGGGGAACACTGAAGCTTTCTTT	CASSSNPGGNTEAFF
-	TRBJ1-1	TRBD1	TRBV28	TGTGCCAGCAGTTCATTCAGGGGGCTGGGCACTGAAGCTTTCTTT	CASSSFRGLGTEAFF
-	TRBJ2-7	-	TRBV19	TGTGCCAGTAGTATAGGAGGCAGTAGATCCTACGAGCAGTACTTC	CASSIGGSRSYEQYF
few	TRBJ2-2	TRBD2	TRBV11-3	TGTGCCAGCAGCTTATTGGCGGGAGGGCACGGGGAGCTGTTTTTT	CASSLLAGGHGELFF
-	TRBJ1-2	-	TRBV6-6	TGTGCCAGCAGCCTGTCCGGGTCCTATGGCTACACCTTC	CASSLSGSYGYTF
once	TRBJ2-7	-	TRBV7-6	TGTGCCAGCAGTCAGCCGACGGCAGGGGCTTACGAGGAGCAGTACTTC	CASSQPTAGAYEEQYF
-	TRBJ2-1	-	TRBV2	TGTGCCAGCAGGAGAAGTGGGGGACACCTCCCCGGGAGCTCCTACAATGAGCAGTTCTTC	CASRRSGGHLPGSSYNEQFF
-	TRBJ2-2	-	TRBV18	TGTGCCAGCTCACAACTATATCAGGGGAGCCCGAACACCGGGGAGCTGTTTTTT	CASSQLYQGSPNTGELFF
-	TRBJ2-7	-	TRBV5-4	TGTGCCAGCAGCTTAACTGTGTCCGAGCAGTACTTC	CASSLTVSEQYF
-	TRBJ1-3	TRBD1	TRBV9	TGTGCCAGCAGCGCGACAGGGGGAAGCTCTGGAAACACCATATATTTT	CASSATGGSSGNTIYF
-	TRBJ2-7	-	TRBV7-8	TGTGCCAGCAGGAAGTCCCCCGAAAGGTACGAGCAGTACTTC	CASRKSPERYEQYF
-	TRBJ1-1	-	TRBV5-1	TGCGCCAGCAGCTTGGATGATGGTGAGGAAGCTTTCTTT	CASSLDDGEEAFF
-	TRBJ2-1	-	TRBV4-1	TGCGCCAGCAGCCAAGGACCGAGGACCTACAATGAGCAGTTCTTC	CASSQGPRTYNEQFF
many	TRBJ2-2	-	TRBV2	TGTGCCAGCAGTTCACAGGGCTCCGGGGAGCTGTTTTTT	CASSSQGSGELFF
many	TRBJ1-2	-	TRBV5-1	TGCGCCAGCAGCTTGGCCGAGGGAAACTATGGCTACACCTTC	CASSLAEGNYGYTF
-	TRBJ2-3	-	TRBV11-3	TGTGCCAGCAGCTATACAGATACGCAGTATTTT	CASSYTDTQYF
-	TRBJ2-1	-	TRBV30	TGTGCCTGGAGTGCAAGGGTCGGGTACGATGAGCAGTTCTTC	CAWSARVGYDEQFF
-	TRBJ2-2	-	TRBV5-6	TGTGCCAGCACCCTGGGGGGGGGCTCTAACACCGGGGAGCTGTTTTTT	CASTLGGGSNTGELFF
-	TRBJ2-7	-	TRBV5-1	TGCGCCAGCAGCACAAACCCCGTCTCATCCCAAAGGGAGCAGTACTTC	CASSTNPVSSQREQYF
-	TRBJ2-2	-	TRBV19	TGTGCCAGTAGTTGGGTTGGTGGGAGCGCCGGGGAGCTGTTTTTT	CASSWVGGSAGELFF
-	TRBJ1-2	-	TRBV6-1	TGTGCCAGCAGTGATGGGGGGGCCTATGGCTACACCTTC	CASSDGGAYGYTF
-	TRBJ1-3	-	TRBV18	TGTGCCAGCTCACCGGACGGGGTAGGGTCTGGAAACACCATATATTTT	CASSPDGVGSGNTIYF
-	TRBJ1-1	-	TRBV6-6	TGTGCCAGCAGCCCCGAGCTGAACACTGAAGCTTTCTTT	CASSPELNTEAFF
-	TRBJ2-7	TRBD1	TRBV18	TGTGCCAGCTCACTTGGACAGGGCTTCTCCGAGCAGTACTTC	CASSLGQGFSEQYF
-	TRBJ2-5	-	TRBV5-4	TGTGCCAGCAGCTCCTCGTACCAAGAGACCCAGTACTTC	CASSSSYQETQYF
few	TRBJ2-3	TRBD2	TRBV25-1	TGTGCCAGCAGAGCGGGGGGCGGGGGAGATACGCAGTATTTT	CASRAGGGGDTQYF
-	TRBJ1-4	-	TRBV2	TGTGCCAGCACTCTTATGCAAGGAGTAGAAAAACTGTTTTTT	CASTLMQGVEKLFF
-	TRBJ2-2	-	TRBV28	TGTGCCAGCACCAGGGACGGAGGGTCCGGGGAGCTGTTTTTT	CASTRDGGSGELFF
-	TRBJ2-1	-	TRBV29-1	TGCAGCGTTGATTACCAGGGAGGCAATGAGCAGTTCTTC	CSVDYQGGNEQFF
-	TRBJ1-6	TRBD1	TRBV2	TGTGCCAGCGTTAGGGACAGGGCTAATTCACCCCTCCACTTT	CASVRDRANSPLHF
-	TRBJ2-5	TRBD2	TRBV7-2	TGTGCCAGCAGCTTATTGGGGCTAGCGGGGGAGGTTCTCCAGTACTTC	CASSLLGLAGEVLQYF
-	TRBJ2-7	-	TRBV27	TGTGCCAGCAGTTTTCTAGGGGAGGTGGCCTCCTACGAGCAGTACTTC	CASSFLGEVASYEQYF
-	TRBJ1-1	-	TRBV5-1	TGCGCCAGCAGTCCGACGGTGAAGACTGAAGCTTTCTTT	CASSPTVKTEAFF
medium-sized	TRBJ1-6	-	TRBV19	TGTGCCAGTAGTACTAGACAGAATTCACCCCTCCACTTT	CASSTRQNSPLHF